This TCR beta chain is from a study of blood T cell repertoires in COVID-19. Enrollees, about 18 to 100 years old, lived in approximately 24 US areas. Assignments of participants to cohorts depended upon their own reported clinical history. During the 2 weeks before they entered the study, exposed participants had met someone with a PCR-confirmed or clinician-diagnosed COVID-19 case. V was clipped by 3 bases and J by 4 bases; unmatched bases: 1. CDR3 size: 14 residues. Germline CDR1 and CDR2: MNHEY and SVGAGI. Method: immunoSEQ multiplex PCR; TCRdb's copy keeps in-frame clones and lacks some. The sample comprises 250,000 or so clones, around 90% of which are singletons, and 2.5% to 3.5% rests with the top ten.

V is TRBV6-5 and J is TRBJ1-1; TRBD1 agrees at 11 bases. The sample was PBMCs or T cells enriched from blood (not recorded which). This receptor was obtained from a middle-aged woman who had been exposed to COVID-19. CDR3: CASSYGTGGTEAFF. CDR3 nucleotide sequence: TGTGCCAGCAGTTATGGGACAGGGGGCACTGAAGCTTTCTTT.